This TCR beta chain is from a study of T cell responses to AZD1222 COVID-19 vaccine. TCRdb's table, derived via immunoSEQ multiplex PCR, lists solely in-frame clones and lacks some. This table holds over 110,000 clones, 85% to 95% found once. The germline gives CDR1 MDHEN, CDR2 SYDVKM. V was cut by 3 bases and J by 4 bases, with 18 bases left in between. The CDR3 runs to 16 residues. The specimen was peripheral blood, collected 28 days after the second AZD1222 dose. V usage is TRBV28 and J usage is TRBJ1-1; no clear D. This clonotype was obtained from an adult who received the AZD1222 COVID-19 vaccine. The CDR3 reads CASSFQFGKGATEAFF. CDR3 sequence (DNA): TGTGCCAGCAGTTTTCAGTTTGGAAAGGGAGCCACTGAAGCTTTCTTT. The entire variable domain, with the rest obtained from reference TRBV28 and TRBJ1-1, is as follows: DVKVTQSSRYLVKRTGEKVFLECVQDMDHENMFWYRQDPGLGLRLIYFSYDVKMKEKGDIPEGYSVSREKKERFSLILESASTNQTSMYLCASSFQFGKGATEAFFGQGTRLTVV.